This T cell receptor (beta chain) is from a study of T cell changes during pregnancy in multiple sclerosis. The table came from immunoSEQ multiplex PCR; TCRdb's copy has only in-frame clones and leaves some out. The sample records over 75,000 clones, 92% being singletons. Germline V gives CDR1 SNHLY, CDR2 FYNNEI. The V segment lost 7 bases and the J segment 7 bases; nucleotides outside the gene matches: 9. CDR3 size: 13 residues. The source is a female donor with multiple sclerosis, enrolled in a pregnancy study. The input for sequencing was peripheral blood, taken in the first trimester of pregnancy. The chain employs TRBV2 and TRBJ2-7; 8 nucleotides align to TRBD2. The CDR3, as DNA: TGTGCCAGCAATCGTCCGGGAGGGGGAGAGCAGTACTTC. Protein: CASNRPGGGEQYF. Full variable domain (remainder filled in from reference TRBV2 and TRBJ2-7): EPEVTQTPSHQVTQMGQEVILRCVPISNHLYFYWYRQILGQKVEFLVSFYNNEISEKSEIFDDQFSVERPDGSNFTLKIRSTKLEDSAMYFCASNRPGGGEQYFGPGTRLTVT.